This TCR beta chain was captured in a study of blood T cells in healthy people across ages. Whole-study findings and limits: Estimated diversity across one million T cells was deemed an underestimate. Older individuals had lower TCR beta diversity per million T cells (the decline was roughly linear).

Points on this clonotype: No antigen is known for it.

With a J-beta primer mix and a sample-barcoded 5' primer, a second PCR ran roughly 6 to 11 cycles. TCRdb reprocessed the 5' RACE reads via MiXCR and lists one record per CDR3 protein. The table lists hundreds of thousands of distinct CDR3 sequences, 40% to 65% of them singletons. Germline CDR1 and CDR2: SQVTM and ANQGSEA. V shed 2 bases and J shed 0 bases, with 4 bases lying between them. CDR3 length: 12 residues. Each sample provided at least 5.5 micrograms of extracted total RNA. The chain recombines TRBV29-1 with TRBJ1-2; no clear D gene. Material for sequencing was blood. The sequence came from an older man in good health. The CDR3 DNA sequence: TGCAGCGTTGAATTCACTAACTATGGCTACACCTTC. Its translation is CSVEFTNYGYTF.